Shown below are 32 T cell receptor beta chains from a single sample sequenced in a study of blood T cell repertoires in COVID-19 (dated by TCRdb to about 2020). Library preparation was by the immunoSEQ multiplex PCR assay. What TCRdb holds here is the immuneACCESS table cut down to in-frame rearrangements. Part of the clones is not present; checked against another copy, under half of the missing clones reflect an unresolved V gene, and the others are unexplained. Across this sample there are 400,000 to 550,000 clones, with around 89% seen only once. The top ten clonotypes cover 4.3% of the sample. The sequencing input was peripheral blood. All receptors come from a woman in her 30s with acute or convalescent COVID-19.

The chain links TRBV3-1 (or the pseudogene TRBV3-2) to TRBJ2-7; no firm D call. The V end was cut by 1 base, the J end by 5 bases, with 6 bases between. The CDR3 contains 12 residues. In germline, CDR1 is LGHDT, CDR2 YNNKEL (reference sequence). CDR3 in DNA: TGTGCCAGCAGCCAAGGTTGGCACGAGCAGTACTTC. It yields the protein CASSQGWHEQYF.

The CDR3 DNA reads as TGTGCCAGCAGTGTATATTGGGGTGGGGGGGATCAGCCCCAGCATTTT. This encodes CASSVYWGGGDQPQHF. The chain joins TRBV6-1 to TRBJ1-5, with D possibly matching TRBD1 (5 bases). Germline V gives CDR1 MNHNS, CDR2 SASEGT. Trimming removed 4 bases from V and 5 bases from J, with 18 bases in between. There are 16 residues in the CDR3.

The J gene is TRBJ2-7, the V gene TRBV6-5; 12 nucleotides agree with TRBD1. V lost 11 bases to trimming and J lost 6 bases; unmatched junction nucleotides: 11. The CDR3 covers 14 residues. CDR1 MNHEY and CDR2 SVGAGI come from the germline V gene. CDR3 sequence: CAAHGGQGALEQYF. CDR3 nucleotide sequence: TGTGCCGCACACGGGGGACAGGGGGCTCTCGAGCAGTACTTC.

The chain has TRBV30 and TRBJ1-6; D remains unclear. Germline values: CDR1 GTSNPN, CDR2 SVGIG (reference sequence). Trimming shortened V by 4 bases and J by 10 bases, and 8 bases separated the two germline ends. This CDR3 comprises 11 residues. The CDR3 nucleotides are TGTGCCTGGACCTATTCCTCACCCCTCCACTTT. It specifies CAWTYSSPLHF.

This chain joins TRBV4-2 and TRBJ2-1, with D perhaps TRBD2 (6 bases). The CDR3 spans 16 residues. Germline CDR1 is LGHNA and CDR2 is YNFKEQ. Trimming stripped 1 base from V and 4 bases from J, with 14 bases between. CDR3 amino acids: CASSQGSSVSYNEQFF. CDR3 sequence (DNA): TGTGCCAGCAGCCAAGGTTCTAGCGTTTCATACAATGAGCAGTTCTTC.

The CDR3 here is CASSSGTGQDQPQHF. CDR3 nucleotide sequence: TGTGCCAGCAGTTCCGGGACAGGGCAGGATCAGCCCCAGCATTTT. This chain links TRBV27 with TRBJ1-5; 9 positions agree with TRBD1. The CDR3 extends over 15 amino acids. The V gene's germline CDR1 is MNHEY and CDR2 SMNVEV (reference sequence). The junction had 6 bases not matched to a gene; V was cut back by 4 bases and J by 5 bases.

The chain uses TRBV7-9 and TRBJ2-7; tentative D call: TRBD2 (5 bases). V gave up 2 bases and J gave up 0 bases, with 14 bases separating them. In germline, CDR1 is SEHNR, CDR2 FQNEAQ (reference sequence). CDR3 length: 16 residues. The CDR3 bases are TGTGCCAGCAGCTTAATAACGGGGTATCTCTCCTACGAGCAGTACTTC. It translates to CASSLITGYLSYEQYF. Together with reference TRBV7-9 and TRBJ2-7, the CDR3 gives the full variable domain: DTGVSQNPRHKITKRGQNVTFRCDPISEHNRLYWYRQTLGQGPEFLTYFQNEAQLEKSRLLSDRFSAERPKGSFSTLEIQRTEQGDSAMYLCASSLITGYLSYEQYFGPGTRLTVT.

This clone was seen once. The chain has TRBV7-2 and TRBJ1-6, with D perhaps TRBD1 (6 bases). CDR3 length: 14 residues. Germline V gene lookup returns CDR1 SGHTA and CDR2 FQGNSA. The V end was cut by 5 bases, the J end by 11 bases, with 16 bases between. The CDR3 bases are TGTGCCAGCAGCAAGCGGACAGAAAGACCACCCCTCCACTTT. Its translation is CASSKRTERPPLHF. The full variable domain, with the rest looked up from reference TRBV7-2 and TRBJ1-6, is GAGVSQSPSNKVTEKGKDVELRCDPISGHTALYWYRQSLGQGLEFLIYFQGNSAPDKSGLPSDRFSAERTGGSVSTLTIQRTQQEDSAVYLCASSKRTERPPLHFGNGTRLTVT.

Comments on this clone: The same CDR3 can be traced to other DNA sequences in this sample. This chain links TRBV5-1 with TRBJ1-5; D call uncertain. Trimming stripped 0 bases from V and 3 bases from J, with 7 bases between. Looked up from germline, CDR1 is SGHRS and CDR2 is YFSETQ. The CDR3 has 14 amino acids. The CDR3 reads CASSLDSPNQPQHF. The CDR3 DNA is TGCGCCAGCAGCTTGGACAGTCCCAATCAGCCCCAGCATTTT.

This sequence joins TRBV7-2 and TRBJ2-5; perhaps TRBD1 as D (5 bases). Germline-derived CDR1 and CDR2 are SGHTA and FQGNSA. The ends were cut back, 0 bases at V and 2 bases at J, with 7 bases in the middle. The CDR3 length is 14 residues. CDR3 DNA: TGTGCCAGCAGCTTAGCAAACAGGCAAGAGACCCAGTACTTC. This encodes CASSLANRQETQYF.

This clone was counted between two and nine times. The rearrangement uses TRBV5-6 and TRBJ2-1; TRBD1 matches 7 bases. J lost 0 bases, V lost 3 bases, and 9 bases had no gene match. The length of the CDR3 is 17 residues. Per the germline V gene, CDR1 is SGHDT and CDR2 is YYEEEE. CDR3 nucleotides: TGTGCCAGCAGCTCAAGGGACAGCTCACTCTCCTACAATGAGCAGTTCTTC. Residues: CASSSRDSSLSYNEQFF.

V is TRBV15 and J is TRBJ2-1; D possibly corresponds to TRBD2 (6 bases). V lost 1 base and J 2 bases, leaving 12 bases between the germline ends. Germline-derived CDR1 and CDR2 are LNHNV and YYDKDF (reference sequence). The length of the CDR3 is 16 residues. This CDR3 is CATSRGRRDPYNEQFF. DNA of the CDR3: TGTGCCACCAGCAGAGGCCGGAGGGACCCCTACAATGAGCAGTTCTTC.

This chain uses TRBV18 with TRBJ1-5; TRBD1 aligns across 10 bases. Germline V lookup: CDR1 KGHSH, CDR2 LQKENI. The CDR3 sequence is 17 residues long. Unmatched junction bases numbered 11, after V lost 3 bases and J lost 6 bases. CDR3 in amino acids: CASSPTPATGGIQPQHF. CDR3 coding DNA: TGTGCCAGCTCACCCACCCCAGCGACAGGGGGCATTCAGCCCCAGCATTTT. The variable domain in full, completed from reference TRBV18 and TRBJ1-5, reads NAGVMQNPRHLVRRRGQEARLRCSPMKGHSHVYWYRQLPEEGLKFMVYLQKENIIDESGMPKERFSAEFPKEGPSILRIQQVVRGDSAAYFCASSPTPATGGIQPQHFGDGTRLSIL.

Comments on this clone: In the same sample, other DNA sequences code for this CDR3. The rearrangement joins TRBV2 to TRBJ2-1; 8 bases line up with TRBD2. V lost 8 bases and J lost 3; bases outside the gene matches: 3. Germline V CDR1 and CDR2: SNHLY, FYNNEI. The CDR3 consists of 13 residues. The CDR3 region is CASSGGFYNEQFF. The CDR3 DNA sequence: TGTGCCAGCTCGGGGGGGTTCTACAATGAGCAGTTCTTC.

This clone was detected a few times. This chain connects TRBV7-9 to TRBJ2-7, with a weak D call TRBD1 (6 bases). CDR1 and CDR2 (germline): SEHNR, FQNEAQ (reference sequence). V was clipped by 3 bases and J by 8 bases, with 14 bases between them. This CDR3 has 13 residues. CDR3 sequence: CASSFNTQGKQYF. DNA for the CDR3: TGTGCCAGCAGCTTCAATACCCAGGGGAAGCAGTACTTC. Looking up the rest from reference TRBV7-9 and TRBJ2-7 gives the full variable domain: DTGVSQNPRHKITKRGQNVTFRCDPISEHNRLYWYRQTLGQGPEFLTYFQNEAQLEKSRLLSDRFSAERPKGSFSTLEIQRTEQGDSAMYLCASSFNTQGKQYFGPGTRLTVT.

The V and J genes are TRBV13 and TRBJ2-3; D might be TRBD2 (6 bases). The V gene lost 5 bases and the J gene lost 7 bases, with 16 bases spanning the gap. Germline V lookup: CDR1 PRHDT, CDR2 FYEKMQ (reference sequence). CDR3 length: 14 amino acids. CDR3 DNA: TGTGCCAGCAGCGGGGCTAGCGACGTAAATACGCAGTATTTT. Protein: CASSGASDVNTQYF.

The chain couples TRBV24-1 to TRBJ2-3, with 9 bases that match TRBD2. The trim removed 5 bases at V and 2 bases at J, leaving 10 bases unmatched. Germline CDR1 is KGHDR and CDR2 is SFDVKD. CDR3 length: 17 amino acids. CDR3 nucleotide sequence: TGTGCCACCAGTGCCCATAGCGGGGGAACTTTCACAGATACGCAGTATTTT. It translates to CATSAHSGGTFTDTQYF.

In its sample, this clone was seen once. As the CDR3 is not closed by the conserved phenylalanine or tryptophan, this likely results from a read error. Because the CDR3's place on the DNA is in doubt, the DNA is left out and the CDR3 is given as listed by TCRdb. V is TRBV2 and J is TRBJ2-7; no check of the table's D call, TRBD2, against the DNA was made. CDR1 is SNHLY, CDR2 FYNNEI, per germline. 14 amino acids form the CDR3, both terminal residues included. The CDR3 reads CASSSPGLAGGPAI.

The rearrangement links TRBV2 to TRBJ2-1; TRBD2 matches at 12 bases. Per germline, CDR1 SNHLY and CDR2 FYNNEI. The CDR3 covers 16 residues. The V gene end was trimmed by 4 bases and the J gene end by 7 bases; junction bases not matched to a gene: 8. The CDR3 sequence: CASSVTSGGSINEQFF. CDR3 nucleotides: TGTGCCAGCAGTGTAACTAGCGGGGGGTCTATTAATGAGCAGTTCTTC.

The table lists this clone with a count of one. CDR3 region: CASSLRGQSYEQYF. The CDR3 region has the DNA TGTGCCAGCAGCCTAAGGGGACAGTCCTACGAGCAGTACTTC. The gene calls are TRBV13 and TRBJ2-7; TRBD1 matches 7 bases. The CDR3 loop spans 14 amino acids. Trimming removed 5 bases from V and 1 base from J; junction bases left unmatched: 5. The germline gives CDR1 PRHDT, CDR2 FYEKMQ (reference sequence).

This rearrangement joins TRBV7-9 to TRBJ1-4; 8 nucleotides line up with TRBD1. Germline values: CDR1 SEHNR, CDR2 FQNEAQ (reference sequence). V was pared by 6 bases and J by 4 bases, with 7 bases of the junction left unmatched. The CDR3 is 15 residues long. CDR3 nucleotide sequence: TGTGCCAGCAGTTTCGGACAGGGCAATAATGAAAAACTGTTTTTT. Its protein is CASSFGQGNNEKLFF.

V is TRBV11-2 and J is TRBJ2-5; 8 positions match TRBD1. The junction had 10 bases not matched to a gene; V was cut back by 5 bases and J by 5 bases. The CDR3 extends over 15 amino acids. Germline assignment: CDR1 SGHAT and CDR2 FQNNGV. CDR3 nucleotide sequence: TGTGCCAGCAGCCCATCACCACAGGGGGTTGAGACCCAGTACTTC. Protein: CASSPSPQGVETQYF.

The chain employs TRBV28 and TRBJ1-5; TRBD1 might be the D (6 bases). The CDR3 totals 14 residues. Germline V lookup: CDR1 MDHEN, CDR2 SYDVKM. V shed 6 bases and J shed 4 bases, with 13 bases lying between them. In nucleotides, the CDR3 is TGTGCCAGCAGACGACCAGGGGATAATCAGCCCCAGCATTTT. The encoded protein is CASRRPGDNQPQHF.

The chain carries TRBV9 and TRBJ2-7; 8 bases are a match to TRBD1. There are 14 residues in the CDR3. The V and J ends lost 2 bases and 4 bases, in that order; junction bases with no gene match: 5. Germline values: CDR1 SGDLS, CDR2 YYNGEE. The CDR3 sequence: CASSVTQGDYEQYF. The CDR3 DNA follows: TGTGCCAGCAGCGTTACACAGGGGGATTACGAGCAGTACTTC.

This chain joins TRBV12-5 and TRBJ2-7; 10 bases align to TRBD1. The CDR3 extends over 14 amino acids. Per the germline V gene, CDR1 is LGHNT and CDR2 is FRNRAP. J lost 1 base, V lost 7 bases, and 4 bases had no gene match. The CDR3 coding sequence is TGTGCTAGTGCCACGGGACAGGGGTCCTACGAGCAGTACTTC. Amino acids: CASATGQGSYEQYF.

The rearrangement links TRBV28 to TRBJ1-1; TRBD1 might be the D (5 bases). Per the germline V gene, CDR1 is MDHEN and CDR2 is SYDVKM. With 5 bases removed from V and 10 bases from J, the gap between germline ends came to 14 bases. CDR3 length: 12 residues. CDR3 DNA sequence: TGTGCCAGCAGTAAGCAAGCAAGGGGAGCTTTCTTT. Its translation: CASSKQARGAFF.

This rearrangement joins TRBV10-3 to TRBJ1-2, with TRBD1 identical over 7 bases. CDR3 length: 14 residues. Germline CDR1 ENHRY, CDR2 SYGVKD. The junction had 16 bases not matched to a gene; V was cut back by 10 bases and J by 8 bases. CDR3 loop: CANSDRAISYGYTF. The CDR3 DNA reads TGTGCCAACTCAGACAGGGCGATTTCGTACGGCTACACCTTC.

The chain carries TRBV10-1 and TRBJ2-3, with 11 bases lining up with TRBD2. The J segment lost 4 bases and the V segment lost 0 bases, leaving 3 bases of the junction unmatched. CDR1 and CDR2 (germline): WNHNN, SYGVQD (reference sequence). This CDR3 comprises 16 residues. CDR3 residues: CASSESASGGPDTQYF. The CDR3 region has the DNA TGCGCCAGCAGTGAGTCGGCTAGCGGGGGGCCAGATACGCAGTATTTT.

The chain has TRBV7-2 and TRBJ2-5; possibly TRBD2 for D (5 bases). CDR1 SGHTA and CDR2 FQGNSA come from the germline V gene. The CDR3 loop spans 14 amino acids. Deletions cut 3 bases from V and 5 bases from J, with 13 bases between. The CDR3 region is CASSFSGDPETQYF. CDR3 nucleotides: TGTGCCAGCAGCTTTTCCGGGGATCCGGAGACCCAGTACTTC.

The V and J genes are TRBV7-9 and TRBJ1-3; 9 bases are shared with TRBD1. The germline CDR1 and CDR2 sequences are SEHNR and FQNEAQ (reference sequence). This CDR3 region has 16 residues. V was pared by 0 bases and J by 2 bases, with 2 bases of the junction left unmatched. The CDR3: CASSLADRGTGNTIYF. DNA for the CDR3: TGTGCCAGCAGCTTAGCGGACAGGGGAACTGGAAACACCATATATTTT.

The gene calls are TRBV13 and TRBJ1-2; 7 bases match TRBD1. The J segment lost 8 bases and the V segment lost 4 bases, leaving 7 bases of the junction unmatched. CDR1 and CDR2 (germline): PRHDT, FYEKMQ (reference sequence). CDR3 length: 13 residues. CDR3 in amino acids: CASSWDSNGGYTF. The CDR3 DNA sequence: TGTGCCAGCAGCTGGGACAGCAACGGGGGCTACACCTTC.

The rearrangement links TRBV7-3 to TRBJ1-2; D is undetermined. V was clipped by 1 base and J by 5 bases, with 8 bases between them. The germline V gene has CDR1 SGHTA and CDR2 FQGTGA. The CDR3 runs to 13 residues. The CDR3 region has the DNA TGTGCCAGCAGCTTAAATCTAGGTTATGGCTACACCTTC. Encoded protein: CASSLNLGYGYTF.